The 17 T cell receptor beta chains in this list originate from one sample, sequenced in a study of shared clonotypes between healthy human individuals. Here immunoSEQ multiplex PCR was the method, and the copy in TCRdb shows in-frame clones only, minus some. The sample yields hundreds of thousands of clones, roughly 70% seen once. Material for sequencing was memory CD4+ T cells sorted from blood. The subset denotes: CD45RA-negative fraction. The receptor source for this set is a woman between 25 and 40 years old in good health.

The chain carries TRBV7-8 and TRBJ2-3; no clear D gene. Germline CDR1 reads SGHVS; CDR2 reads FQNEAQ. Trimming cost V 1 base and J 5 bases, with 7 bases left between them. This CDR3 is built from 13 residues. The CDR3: CASSLGLGDTQYF. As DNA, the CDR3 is TGTGCCAGCAGCTTAGGGTTGGGAGATACGCAGTATTTT. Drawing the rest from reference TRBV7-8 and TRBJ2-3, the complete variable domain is GAGVSQSPRYKVAKRGQDVALRCDPISGHVSLFWYQQALGQGPEFLTYFQNEAQLDKSGLPSDRFFAERPEGSVSTLKIQRTQQEDSAVYLCASSLGLGDTQYFGPGTRLTVL.

The CDR3 DNA sequence: TGTGCCAGCACTCAACAGGGGGCGGCTGGAAACACCATATATTTT. Translated: CASTQQGAAGNTIYF. V is TRBV28 and J is TRBJ1-3; 9 bases match TRBD1. In germline, CDR1 is MDHEN, CDR2 SYDVKM. The CDR3 length is 15 residues. J was trimmed by 2 bases and V by 7 bases; bases with no gene match: 6.

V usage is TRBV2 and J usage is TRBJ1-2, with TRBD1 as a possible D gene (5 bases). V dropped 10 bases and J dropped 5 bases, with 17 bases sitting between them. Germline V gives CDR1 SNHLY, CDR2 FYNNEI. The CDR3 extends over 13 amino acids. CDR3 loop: CATPDRGDYGYTF. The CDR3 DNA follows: TGTGCCACCCCCGATCGAGGGGATTATGGCTACACCTTC.

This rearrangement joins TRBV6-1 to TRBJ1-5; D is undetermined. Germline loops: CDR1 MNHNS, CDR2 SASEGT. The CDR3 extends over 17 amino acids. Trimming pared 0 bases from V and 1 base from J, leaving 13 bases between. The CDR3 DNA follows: TGTGCCAGCAGTGAAGCGCTTCGCCCCACCAGCAATCAGCCCCAGCATTTT. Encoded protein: CASSEALRPTSNQPQHF.

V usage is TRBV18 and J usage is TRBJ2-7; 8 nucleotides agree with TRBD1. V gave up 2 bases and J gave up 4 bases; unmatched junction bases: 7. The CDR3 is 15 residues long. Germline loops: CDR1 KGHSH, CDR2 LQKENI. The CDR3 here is CASSPGQGAGYEQYF. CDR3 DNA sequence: TGTGCCAGCTCACCAGGGCAGGGGGCGGGGTACGAGCAGTACTTC.

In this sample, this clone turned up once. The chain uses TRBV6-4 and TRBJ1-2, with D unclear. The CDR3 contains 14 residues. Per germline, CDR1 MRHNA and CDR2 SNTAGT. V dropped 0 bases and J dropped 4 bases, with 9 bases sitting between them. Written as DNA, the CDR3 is TGTGCCAGCAGTGACTCAATAGGGTCCTATGGCTACACCTTC. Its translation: CASSDSIGSYGYTF.

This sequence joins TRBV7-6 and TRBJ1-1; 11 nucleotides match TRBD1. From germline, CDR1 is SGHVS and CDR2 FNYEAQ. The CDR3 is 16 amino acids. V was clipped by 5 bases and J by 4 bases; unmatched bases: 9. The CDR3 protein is CASSRTGGAGITEAFF. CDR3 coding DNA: TGTGCCAGCAGCCGGACAGGGGGCGCGGGGATCACTGAAGCTTTCTTT.

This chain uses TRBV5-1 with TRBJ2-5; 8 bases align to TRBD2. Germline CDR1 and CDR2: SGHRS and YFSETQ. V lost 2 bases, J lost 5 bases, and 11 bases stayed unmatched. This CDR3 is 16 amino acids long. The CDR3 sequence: CASSLSSGLVVETQYF. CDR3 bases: TGCGCCAGCAGCTTAAGTTCGGGACTAGTTGTCGAGACCCAGTACTTC.

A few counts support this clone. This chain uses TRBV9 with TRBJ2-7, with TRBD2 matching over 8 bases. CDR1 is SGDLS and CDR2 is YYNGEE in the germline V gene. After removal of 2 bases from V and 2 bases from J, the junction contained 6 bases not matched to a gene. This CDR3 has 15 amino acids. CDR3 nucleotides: TGTGCCAGCAGCGTGGGCATCGGGAGGGCCTACGAGCAGTACTTC. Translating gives CASSVGIGRAYEQYF.

The CDR3 is CASSLFSQSGQSSYEQYF. The CDR3 DNA reads as TGTGCCAGCAGTTTATTTAGTCAGAGCGGGCAAAGCTCCTACGAGCAGTACTTC. This chain connects TRBV27 to TRBJ2-7; possible D gene TRBD2, 6 bases. Trimming left V 1 base short and J 0 bases short, with 19 bases between. CDR1 MNHEY and CDR2 SMNVEV come from the germline V gene (reference sequence). This CDR3 has 18 amino acids.

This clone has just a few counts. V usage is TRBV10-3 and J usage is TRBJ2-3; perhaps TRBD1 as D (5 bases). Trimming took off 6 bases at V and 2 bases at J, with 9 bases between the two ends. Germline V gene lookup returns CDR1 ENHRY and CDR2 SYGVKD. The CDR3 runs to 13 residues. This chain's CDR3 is CAIRPTDTDTQYF. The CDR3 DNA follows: TGTGCCATCAGACCGACAGACACAGATACGCAGTATTTT.

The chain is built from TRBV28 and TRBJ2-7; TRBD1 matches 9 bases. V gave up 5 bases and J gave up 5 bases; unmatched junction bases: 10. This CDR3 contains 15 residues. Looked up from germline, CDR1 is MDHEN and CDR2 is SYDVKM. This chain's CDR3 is CASSPSRGQGHEQYF. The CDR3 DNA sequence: TGTGCCAGCAGTCCTAGCAGGGGACAGGGCCACGAGCAGTACTTC.

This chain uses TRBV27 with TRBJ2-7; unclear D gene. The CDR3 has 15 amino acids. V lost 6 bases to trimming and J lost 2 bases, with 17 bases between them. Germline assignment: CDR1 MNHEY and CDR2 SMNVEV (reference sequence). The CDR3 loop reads CASRSLVSVPYEQYF. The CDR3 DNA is TGTGCCAGCAGGAGCCTGGTGTCGGTCCCCTACGAGCAGTACTTC.

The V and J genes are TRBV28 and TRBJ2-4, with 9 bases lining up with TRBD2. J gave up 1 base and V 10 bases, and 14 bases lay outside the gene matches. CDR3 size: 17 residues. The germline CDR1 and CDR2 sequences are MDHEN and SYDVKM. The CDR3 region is CAIRAWGSGRAKNIQYF. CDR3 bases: TGTGCCATCAGGGCGTGGGGAAGCGGGAGGGCCAAAAACATTCAGTACTTC.

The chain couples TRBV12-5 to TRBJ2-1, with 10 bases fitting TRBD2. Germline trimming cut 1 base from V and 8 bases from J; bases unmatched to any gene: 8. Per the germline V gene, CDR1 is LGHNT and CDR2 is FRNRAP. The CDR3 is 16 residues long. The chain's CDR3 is CASGLGAGGPWDEQFF. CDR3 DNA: TGTGCTAGTGGTTTGGGAGCGGGAGGGCCTTGGGATGAGCAGTTCTTC.

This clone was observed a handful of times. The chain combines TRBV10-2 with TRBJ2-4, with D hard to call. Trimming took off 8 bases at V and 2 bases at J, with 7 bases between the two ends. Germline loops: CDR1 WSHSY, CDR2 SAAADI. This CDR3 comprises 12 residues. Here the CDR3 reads CASFPPKNIQYF. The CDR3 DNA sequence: TGCGCCAGCTTTCCCCCCAAAAACATTCAGTACTTC.

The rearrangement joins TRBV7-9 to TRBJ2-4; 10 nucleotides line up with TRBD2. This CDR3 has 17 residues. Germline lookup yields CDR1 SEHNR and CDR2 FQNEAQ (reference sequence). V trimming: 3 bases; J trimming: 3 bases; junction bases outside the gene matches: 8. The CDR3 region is CASSFSSGGRSKNIQYF. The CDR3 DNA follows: TGTGCCAGCAGCTTCTCTAGCGGGGGACGAAGCAAAAACATTCAGTACTTC.